Each of the 10 T cell receptor beta chains below was sequenced from the same sample in a study of human T cells and chemical hapten exposure. The time point is: pre-sensitization, week 0. Treatment specified: therapeutic diphenylcyclopropenone sensitization with weekly scalp DPC. TCRdb re-called the RACE reads through MiXCR, storing one row per CDR3 protein. The table includes more than 150,000 distinct CDR3 sequences, approximately 29% detected once. The material was whole blood, obtained in connection with sensitization to the hapten diphenylcyclopropenone (DPC). These receptor sequences come from a woman aged 25-40 years with alopecia areata. Some clones in this sample may be carry-over from other donors' samples.

The chain uses TRBV28 and TRBJ1-2, with D perhaps TRBD1 (6 bases). There are 13 residues in the CDR3. Germline values: CDR1 MDHEN, CDR2 SYDVKM. V gave up 6 bases and J gave up 4 bases, with 12 bases separating them. CDR3: CASSFQGLYGYTF. In nucleotides, the CDR3 is TGTGCCAGCAGCTTTCAGGGGCTCTATGGCTACACCTTC.

J is TRBJ2-5 and V is TRBV7-9, with TRBD2 as a possible D gene (6 bases). Germline V CDR1 and CDR2: SEHNR, FQNEAQ (reference sequence). This CDR3 region has 15 residues. The V gene lost 5 bases and the J gene lost 4 bases, with 17 bases spanning the gap. The DNA of the CDR3 is TGTGCCAGCAGCCGGCGGGTCGGGGGTGGAGAGACCCAGTACTTC. Translating gives CASSRRVGGGETQYF.

The rearrangement uses TRBV6-2 or TRBV6-3 and TRBJ1-1; 8 bases line up with TRBD1. Germline trimming cut 2 bases from V and 8 bases from J; bases unmatched to any gene: 10. CDR1 MNHEY and CDR2 SVGEGT come from the germline V gene. This CDR3 region has 15 residues. The CDR3 here is CASSYPKGQAQEAFF. The CDR3 DNA is TGTGCCAGCAGTTACCCTAAGGGACAGGCCCAAGAAGCTTTCTTT.

Only a few counts were recorded for this clonotype. The rearrangement joins TRBV18 to TRBJ2-3; possibly TRBD2 for D (5 bases). The germline V and J ends were trimmed by 6 bases and 4 bases, with 11 bases remaining between them. CDR3 length equals 13 residues. Germline V gene data show CDR1 as KGHSH and CDR2 as LQKENI. For the CDR3, the DNA is TGTGCCAGCTCCAACCCCGGGGCAGATACGCAGTATTTT. Its protein is CASSNPGADTQYF.

The chain uses TRBV7-8 and TRBJ2-1; 11 bases match TRBD2. Trimming cost V 1 base and J 9 bases; bases outside gene matches: 5. This CDR3 is built from 15 residues. CDR1 is SGHVS and CDR2 is FQNEAQ in the germline V gene. Written as DNA, the CDR3 is TGTGCCAGCAGCTTAGTTAGCGGGGGGGCCGGTGAGCAGTTCTTC. Translation gives CASSLVSGGAGEQFF. Using reference TRBV7-8 and TRBJ2-1 for the parts outside the CDR3, the full variable domain is GAGVSQSPRYKVAKRGQDVALRCDPISGHVSLFWYQQALGQGPEFLTYFQNEAQLDKSGLPSDRFFAERPEGSVSTLKIQRTQQEDSAVYLCASSLVSGGAGEQFFGPGTRLTVL.

This clonotype was observed once. The chain uses TRBV28 and TRBJ2-2; tentative D call: TRBD2 (5 bases). The CDR3 has 14 amino acids. CDR1 is MDHEN and CDR2 is SYDVKM in the germline V gene. Trimming stripped 4 bases from V and 5 bases from J, with 11 bases between. CDR3 region: CASSSRGITGELFF. DNA for the CDR3: TGTGCCAGCAGTTCCAGAGGGATAACCGGGGAGCTGTTTTTT.

The chain employs TRBV6-5 and TRBJ1-1; D might be TRBD1 (6 bases). CDR3 length: 13 residues. CDR1 MNHEY and CDR2 SVGAGI come from the germline V gene. The V end was cut by 2 bases, the J end by 5 bases, with 9 bases between. Here the CDR3 DNA reads TGTGCCAGCAGTTACCAGACAGGAACTGAAGCTTTCTTT. Encoded protein: CASSYQTGTEAFF.

The J gene is TRBJ2-7, the V gene TRBV7-6; D gene ambiguous. CDR1 SGHVS and CDR2 FNYEAQ come from the germline V gene. There are 13 residues in the CDR3. Trimming stripped 0 bases from V and 6 bases from J, with 9 bases between. The CDR3 DNA reads as TGTGCCAGCAGCTTAGCCGGCTTTGGCGAGCAGTACTTC. Its protein product is CASSLAGFGEQYF.

This clonotype has more than one count but fewer than ten. The V call is TRBV29-1, the J call TRBJ2-7, with D tentatively TRBD1 (5 bases). Germline V gene lookup returns CDR1 SQVTM and CDR2 ANQGSEA. There are 11 residues in the CDR3. The CDR3 region has the DNA TGCACCAAACCCAGGGTAAGGGAGCAGTACTTC. As protein: CTKPRVREQYF.

The rearrangement uses TRBV7-2 and TRBJ2-1, with 10 nucleotides matching TRBD1. With 5 bases clipped from V and 8 bases from J, the junction kept 6 bases outside the gene matches. The CDR3 has 14 residues. Germline CDR1 SGHTA, CDR2 FQGNSA. In DNA, the CDR3 is TGTGCCAGCAGCCCGAGACAGGGGGCTGATGAGCAGTTCTTC. This encodes CASSPRQGADEQFF.